These T cell receptor beta chains were read from a single sample in a study of CD8 T cells in Susac syndrome. TCRdb itself ran the immunoSEQ multiplex PCR reads through MiXCR, one entry per CDR3 protein. The sample records 150,000 to 200,000 distinct CDR3 sequences, about 95% being singletons. Sequencing was carried out using CD4+ T cells from PBMCs. All receptors come from a human donor in good health. CDR3s include the opening cysteine and the closing phenylalanine or tryptophan. The D gene is left open where the match is weak. Not all rows give a size; the values are once, few, many and, for expanded clones, a class.

TRBV27,-,-,TRBJ2-7,CATGEAAFHEQYF,TGTGCCACCGGAGAGGCTGCCTTCCACGAGCAGTACTTC
TRBV6-6,-,TRBD1,TRBJ2-7,CASTLGTGRERTQYF,TGTGCCAGCACCCTAGGGACAGGGAGGGAGAGGACGCAGTACTTC
TRBV30,-,TRBD1,TRBJ1-2,CAWTTGTGYGYTF,TGTGCCTGGACGACCGGGACAGGGTATGGCTACACCTTC
TRBV9,-,-,TRBJ2-3,CASNQGGADTQYF,TGTGCCAGCAACCAAGGAGGCGCCGATACGCAGTATTTT
TRBV29-1,-,TRBD1,TRBJ1-4,CSVGQGANEKLFF,TGCAGCGTTGGACAGGGGGCTAATGAAAAACTGTTTTTT
TRBV29-1,-,-,TRBJ1-2,CSVESGGKGGYTF,TGCAGCGTTGAGTCGGGGGGGAAGGGTGGCTACACCTTC
TRBV3-1,once,-,TRBJ1-2,CASSQESEGNGYTF,TGTGCCAGCAGCCAAGAATCCGAGGGTAATGGCTACACCTTC
TRBV14,-,TRBD2,TRBJ2-7,CASSQVGGSLYEQYF,TGTGCCAGCAGCCAAGTCGGCGGGAGTCTCTACGAGCAGTACTTC
TRBV7-9,once,-,TRBJ2-2,CASSLGATGELFF,TGTGCCAGCAGCTTAGGGGCCACCGGGGAGCTGTTTTTT
TRBV20-1,once,-,TRBJ2-5,CSARAPPSSGQETQYF,TGCAGTGCTAGAGCCCCCCCTAGTTCGGGCCAAGAGACCCAGTACTTC
TRBV12-3/TRBV12-4,once,TRBD1,TRBJ2-5,CASRAGGRETQYF,TGTGCCAGCAGAGCAGGGGGCAGGGAGACCCAGTACTTC
TRBV20-1,once,-,TRBJ2-7,CSARWGYEQYF,TGCAGTGCTAGGTGGGGATACGAGCAGTACTTC
TRBV29-1,-,-,TRBJ2-7,CSVQGNDYEQYF,TGCAGCGTTCAGGGGAACGACTACGAGCAGTACTTC
TRBV29-1,-,-,TRBJ2-3,CSAVRSTDTQYF,TGCAGCGCTGTTAGGAGCACAGATACGCAGTATTTT
TRBV5-1,-,-,TRBJ2-2,CASSTGQNTGELFF,TGCGCCAGCAGTACCGGTCAGAACACCGGGGAGCTGTTTTTT
TRBV7-2,-,TRBD2,TRBJ2-3,CASSEVWAARGVDTQYF,TGTGCCAGCAGCGAAGTGTGGGCGGCCCGGGGGGTAGATACGCAGTATTTT
TRBV6-2/TRBV6-3,-,-,TRBJ1-1,CASSYSPGNEAFF,TGTGCCAGCAGTTACTCGCCGGGCAATGAAGCTTTCTTT
TRBV25-1,-,TRBD1,TRBJ1-2,CASSEDRRNYGYTF,TGTGCCAGCAGTGAGGACAGGAGGAACTATGGCTACACCTTC
TRBV27,-,TRBD1,TRBJ2-5,CASSPILGTGQETQYF,TGTGCCAGCAGTCCGATTCTAGGGACAGGCCAAGAGACCCAGTACTTC
TRBV27,-,-,TRBJ2-7,CASRHGSSYEQYF,TGTGCCAGCAGGCATGGTAGCTCCTACGAGCAGTACTTC
TRBV6-2/TRBV6-3,-,TRBD2,TRBJ2-1,CASSLAGGEQFF,TGTGCCAGTTCTCTAGCGGGGGGTGAGCAGTTCTTC
TRBV5-6,-,-,TRBJ2-7,CASSLFRGEQYF,TGTGCCAGCAGCTTGTTTCGGGGCGAGCAGTACTTC
TRBV28,-,TRBD2,TRBJ2-7,CASSLLAGVGEQYF,TGTGCCAGCAGTTTGCTAGCGGGAGTAGGAGAGCAGTACTTC
TRBV4-3,-,-,TRBJ1-1,CASRQGESDTEAFF,TGCGCCAGCAGACAAGGGGAGTCGGACACTGAAGCTTTCTTT
TRBV11-2,-,-,TRBJ2-5,CASSPGHQETQYF,TGTGCCAGCAGCCCGGGACATCAAGAGACCCAGTACTTC
TRBV28,-,TRBD1,TRBJ2-7,CASGRRDRRPEQYF,TGTGCCAGCGGTCGGCGGGACAGGAGACCTGAGCAGTACTTC
TRBV29-1,-,-,TRBJ2-4,CSVNTGTKNIQYF,TGCAGCGTAAACACCGGGACCAAAAACATTCAGTACTTC
TRBV20-1,-,TRBD2,TRBJ2-5,CSARMLAGIRETQYF,TGCAGTGCTAGAATGCTAGCGGGAATAAGGGAGACCCAGTACTTC
TRBV5-1,-,TRBD1,TRBJ2-2,CASSLRTGSGELFF,TGCGCCAGCAGCTTACGGACAGGATCCGGGGAGCTGTTTTTT
TRBV7-2,-,-,TRBJ1-2,CASSLDVRNYGYTF,TGTGCCAGCAGCTTAGACGTCAGGAACTATGGCTACACCTTC
TRBV5-4,-,-,TRBJ2-2,CASSSRQGRNTGELFF,TGTGCCAGCAGCTCCAGGCAGGGCCGGAACACCGGGGAGCTGTTTTTT
TRBV30,-,TRBD1,TRBJ1-1,CAWVQDRDTEAFF,TGTGCCTGGGTGCAGGACAGGGACACTGAAGCTTTCTTT
TRBV20-1,-,-,TRBJ2-3,CSAGKRPGPDTQYF,TGCAGTGCCGGAAAGCGGCCAGGGCCCGATACGCAGTATTTT
TRBV30,-,-,TRBJ1-2,CAWTPGPGGYTF,TGTGCCTGGACCCCCGGGCCAGGGGGCTACACCTTC
TRBV20-1,-,-,TRBJ2-4,CSAGVGASGIQYF,TGCAGTGCGGGTGTGGGGGCTTCGGGGATTCAGTACTTC
TRBV9,-,TRBD2,TRBJ2-5,CASSASGLAVETQYF,TGTGCCAGCAGCGCCTCGGGACTAGCGGTTGAGACCCAGTACTTC
TRBV29-1,once,TRBD2,TRBJ2-3,CSVELSGSVLDTQYF,TGCAGCGTTGAATTGAGCGGGAGCGTTTTGGATACGCAGTATTTT
TRBV24-1,-,TRBD2,TRBJ2-3,CATSGSSGSKDTQYF,TGTGCCACCAGTGGTTCCAGCGGGAGCAAAGATACGCAGTATTTT
TRBV28,-,TRBD1,TRBJ1-2,CASRSGTGINYGYTF,TGTGCCAGCAGATCCGGGACAGGGATTAACTATGGCTACACCTTC
TRBV6-2/TRBV6-3,-,-,TRBJ2-7,CASSYSSVRVTYEQYF,TGTGCCAGCAGTTACTCGTCGGTCAGGGTCACCTACGAGCAGTACTTC
TRBV15,once,-,TRBJ2-7,CATSNRGYEQYF,TGTGCCACCAGCAACCGTGGCTACGAGCAGTACTTC
TRBV29-1,-,-,TRBJ2-1,CSVTRSTYNEQFF,TGCAGCGTGACCAGATCGACCTACAATGAGCAGTTCTTC
TRBV28,-,-,TRBJ1-2,CASSFYEVRFRLNYGYTF,TGTGCCAGCAGTTTCTATGAAGTGAGGTTTCGGCTTAACTATGGCTACACCTTC
TRBV27,-,TRBD2,TRBJ2-1,CASSLYAPRLAGSSYNEQFF,TGTGCCAGCAGTTTATATGCCCCGCGACTAGCGGGGAGCTCCTACAATGAGCAGTTCTTC
TRBV20-1,-,-,TRBJ1-5,CSAGTRNQPQHF,TGCAGTGCAGGGACAAGAAATCAGCCCCAGCATTTT
TRBV29-1,-,TRBD1,TRBJ2-7,CSVERGQGAYEQYF,TGCAGCGTTGAACGGGGACAGGGGGCCTACGAGCAGTACTTC
TRBV30,-,-,TRBJ1-2,CAWRSRGDYGYTF,TGTGCCTGGAGGAGCAGGGGTGACTATGGCTACACCTTC
TRBV29-1,-,-,TRBJ1-5,CSVDSGLENQPQHF,TGCAGCGTTGACAGTGGTCTGGAGAATCAGCCCCAGCATTTT
TRBV9,-,-,TRBJ2-7,CASSVRTVGFYEQYF,TGTGCCAGCAGCGTTCGGACAGTGGGGTTTTACGAGCAGTACTTC
TRBV27,-,-,TRBJ2-2,CASSLYSETGELFF,TGTGCCAGCAGTTTATATTCCGAAACCGGGGAGCTGTTTTTT
TRBV7-2,-,-,TRBJ1-1,CASSSDPGAEAFF,TGTGCCAGCAGCTCAGACCCAGGGGCTGAAGCTTTCTTT
TRBV7-9,-,-,TRBJ2-2,CASSSAPNTGELFF,TGTGCCAGCAGTAGCGCTCCGAACACCGGGGAGCTGTTTTTT
TRBV30,-,TRBD1,TRBJ2-1,CAWSGTGNNEQFF,TGTGCCTGGAGCGGGACAGGAAACAATGAGCAGTTCTTC
TRBV18,-,-,TRBJ2-7,CASSRPPAGGPVEQYF,TGTGCCAGCTCGAGGCCACCAGCCGGGGGCCCGGTCGAGCAGTACTTC
TRBV6-6,-,TRBD2,TRBJ2-7,CASRNIAGVSYEQYF,TGTGCCAGCAGGAACATAGCGGGAGTTTCCTACGAGCAGTACTTC